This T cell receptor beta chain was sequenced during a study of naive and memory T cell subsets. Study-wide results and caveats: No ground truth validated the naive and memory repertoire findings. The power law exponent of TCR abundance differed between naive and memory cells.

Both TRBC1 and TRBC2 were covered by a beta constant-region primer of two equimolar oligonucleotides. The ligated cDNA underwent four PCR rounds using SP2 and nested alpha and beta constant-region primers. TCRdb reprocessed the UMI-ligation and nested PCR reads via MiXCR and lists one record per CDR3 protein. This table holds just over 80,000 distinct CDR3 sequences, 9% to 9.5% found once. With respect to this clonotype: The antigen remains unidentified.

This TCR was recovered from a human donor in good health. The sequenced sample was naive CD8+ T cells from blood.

CDR3 in amino acids: CATSDGTFYTF. The CDR3 nucleotides read TGTGCCACCAGTGACGGGACGTTCTACACCTTC. The chain has TRBV15 and TRBJ1-2; TRBD1 might be the D (5 bases). Per germline, CDR1 LNHNV and CDR2 YYDKDF (reference sequence). CDR3 size: 11 residues. V was trimmed by 6 bases and J by 10 bases, leaving 12 bases between them.